This T cell receptor (beta chain) appears in the sequencing data of a study of blood T cell repertoires in COVID-19. About the study: The United States, Italy and Spain supplied acute and convalescent COVID-19 samples. PBMCs, B-cell-depleted T cells, or T cells provided the cDNA or gDNA that made up the material.

This CDR3 spans 13 amino acids. V lost 5 bases to trimming and J lost 4 bases, with 12 bases between them. Germline V gene lookup returns CDR1 SGHRS and CDR2 YFSETQ. Authors' analysis steps: Nucleated cell number was recorded as an estimate derived from reference gene primer amplification. Measured with immunoSEQ multiplex PCR; TCRdb has only the in-frame clones, and not every one. V and J calls and clone size come straight from that table; D and trimming were deduced from the DNA. The sample includes about 240,000 clones, over 65% seen only once; the top ten take more than 2.5%. As to this clone: The sample contains more than one DNA sequence encoding this CDR3.

The receptor comes from an elderly woman with acute or convalescent COVID-19. V and J are TRBV5-1 and TRBJ1-1; weak D call: TRBD1 (6 bases). Sequencing input: peripheral blood. Written as DNA, the CDR3 is TGCGCCAGCAGTTCTCAGGGGAGCACTGAAGCTTTCTTT. Its translation: CASSSQGSTEAFF.